The source of this T cell receptor (beta chain) is a study of metastatic and nonmetastatic thyroid tumors. Whole-study context: Malignant thyroid and benign thyroid patients provided blood and tumor or nodule tissue whose repertoires were compared. Broader study findings: Reportedly, malignant thyroid tumors had significantly higher TCR beta diversity than benign nodules, in blood and tumor.

The CDR3 runs 13 residues. Germline values: CDR1 DFQATT, CDR2 SNEGSKA (reference sequence). The V gene lost 8 bases and the J gene lost 0 bases, with 14 bases spanning the gap. Comment on this clone: The antigen is undetermined.

Authors' processing steps: Clinicopathological groups differed in CDR3, with these differences serving to build a distant-metastasis classifier for papillary thyroid cancer. From the PCR reads, TCRdb re-called clones with MiXCR. TCRdb's processing, not the authors' own work, is the source of the V and J calls. There are 3,000 to 4,000 clones in the sample; 35% occur only once, and roughly 13% lies in the top ten. Patients were all untreated before their thyroid surgery. The sample was adjacent normal tissue. The chain uses TRBV20-1 and TRBJ2-7; D unresolved. This TCR derives from a male donor with papillary thyroid cancer or a benign thyroid nodule (not recorded which). Some clones in this sample may be carry-over from other donors' samples. Here the CDR3 reads CSSHLGFSYEQYF. The CDR3 region has the DNA TGCAGTTCCCACCTAGGTTTCTCCTACGAGCAGTACTTC.